These T cell receptor beta chains were read from a single sample in a study of blood T cells in healthy people across ages. TCRdb passed the 5' RACE reads through MiXCR, listing each CDR3 protein once. The profile shows more than 1 million distinct CDR3 sequences, less than 50% of them singletons. The specimen was blood. These receptors were taken from a woman aged 55-70 years in good health. CDR3s include the opening cysteine and the closing phenylalanine or tryptophan. A D gene is named only where the DNA matches it firmly. Clone sizes are given selectively: once, few, many, or a class where the clone is expanded.

>many|TRBV14|14|.|TRBJ2-3
TGTGCCAGCAGCCCCGGACGGAGCACAGATACGCAGTATTTT
CASSPGRSTDTQYF
>few|TRBV20-1|13|.|TRBJ2-7
TGCAGTGCTCGTACCGGGACCTCCTACGAGCAGTACTTC
CSARTGTSYEQYF
>.|TRBV6-5|13|TRBD1|TRBJ1-5
TGTGCCACAGGGGGACAGCACAATCAGCCCCAGCATTTT
CATGGQHNQPQHF
>few|TRBV27|12|TRBD1|TRBJ1-2
TGTGCCAGCAGCCGGGACAGGGACCGCTACACCTTC
CASSRDRDRYTF
>.|TRBV7-9|15|.|TRBJ1-4
TGTGCCAGCAGCCCTACGCACGGGGATCAGGAAAAACTGTTTTTT
CASSPTHGDQEKLFF
>many|TRBV27|13|TRBD1|TRBJ2-7
TGTGCCAGCAGAACAACAGGGGCCTACGAGCAGTACTTC
CASRTTGAYEQYF
>.|TRBV3-1|15|TRBD2|TRBJ2-1
TGTGCCAGCAGCCAAATTGGGGCGGGAGGCGCTGAGCAGTTCTTC
CASSQIGAGGAEQFF
>.|TRBV27|14|.|TRBJ2-5
TGTGCCAGCAGTCCCTTTCGAGCGTTCAACGAGCGGTACTTC
CASSPFRAFNERYF
>few|TRBV20-1|15|.|TRBJ2-3
TGCAGTGCTAGTCCCAGAGTCATTAGCACAGATACGCAGTATTTT
CSASPRVISTDTQYF
>.|TRBV9|16|.|TRBJ1-1
TGTGCCAGCAGCGTAGAGGATGCCTACCGGGGGACTGAAGCTTTCTTT
CASSVEDAYRGTEAFF
>.|TRBV3-1|16|.|TRBJ2-1
TGTGCCAGCAGCCACGTGGGGGCGGGAGCCGACAATGAGCAGTTCTTC
CASSHVGAGADNEQFF
>.|TRBV30|16|.|TRBJ1-1
TGTGCCTGGAACCTACCGGGACGAGGTTTTGGCACTGAAGCTTTCTTT
CAWNLPGRGFGTEAFF
>.|TRBV5-6|11|.|TRBJ2-3
TGTGCCAGCACGTCTGAAGATACGCAGTATTTT
CASTSEDTQYF
>.|TRBV20-1|14|.|TRBJ1-1
TGCAGTGCTAGAGAGGTTGGGGTGAACACTGAAGCTTTCTTT
CSAREVGVNTEAFF
>.|TRBV3-1|15|.|TRBJ2-3
TGTGCCAGCAGCCGGGGGCCCGCGAGAGAAGATACGCAGTATTTT
CASSRGPAREDTQYF
>.|TRBV9|15|.|TRBJ2-7
TGTGCCAGCAGCGTATTTTCCGGGAACACCTACGAGCAGTACTTC
CASSVFSGNTYEQYF
>.|TRBV7-9|16|.|TRBJ2-1
TGTGCCAGCAGCTACCTAGGAACGGGTGGATACAATGAGCAGTTCTTC
CASSYLGTGGYNEQFF
>.|TRBV20-1|16|TRBD2|TRBJ2-4
TGCAGTGTCAAACGCCGGACTAGCGGAGCCAAAAACATTCAGTACTTC
CSVKRRTSGAKNIQYF
>few|TRBV5-5|13|TRBD1|TRBJ1-4
TGTGCCAGCATGACAGGGGTTAATGAAAAACTGTTTTTT
CASMTGVNEKLFF
>.|TRBV2|11|.|TRBJ1-6
TGTGCCAGCATGGGGAGTTCACCCCTCCACTTT
CASMGSSPLHF
>.|TRBV7-6|13|.|TRBJ2-7
TGTGCCAGCAGTATCATACAGGGCAACGAGCAGTACTTC
CASSIIQGNEQYF
>.|TRBV4-1|17|TRBD2|TRBJ2-1
TGCGCCAGCAGCCAAGATGGGGCGGGAGTCTCCTACAATGAGCAGTTCTTC
CASSQDGAGVSYNEQFF
>.|TRBV7-9|16|TRBD1|TRBJ2-7
TGTGCCAGCAGCCCCCATAGACAGGGATTATCCTACGAGCAGTACTTC
CASSPHRQGLSYEQYF
>.|TRBV5-1|15|.|TRBJ2-3
TGCGCCAGCAGCCCTGGGACGGCGAGACGGGATACGCAGTATTTT
CASSPGTARRDTQYF
>few|TRBV11-2|15|TRBD2|TRBJ2-4
TGTGCCAGCAGCTTAGAACTAGCGGGAGCCAACATTCAGTACTTC
CASSLELAGANIQYF
>.|TRBV12-3/TRBV12-4|14|.|TRBJ2-4
TGTGCCAGCAGTTTGATGGGGGGAGGCAACATTCAGTACTTC
CASSLMGGGNIQYF
>.|TRBV4-2|16|.|TRBJ2-5
TGTGCCAGCAGCCAAGGGCGTGAAGGGATCCAAGAGACCCAGTACTTC
CASSQGREGIQETQYF
>.|TRBV20-1|14|TRBD2|TRBJ2-1
TGCAGTGCTAGTCTCCTAGCGGGGCTCAATGAGCAGTTCTTC
CSASLLAGLNEQFF
>.|TRBV5-6|13|TRBD2|TRBJ2-5
TGTGCCAGCATCCGCGGGGGGGCCAATGAGCAGTACTTC
CASIRGGANEQYF
>.|TRBV27|18|.|TRBJ1-6
TGTGCCAGCAGTTTAGGCACTTGGGGAGGGGCGGCCTATTCACCCCTCCACTTT
CASSLGTWGGAAYSPLHF
>.|TRBV20-1|16|.|TRBJ2-1
TGCAGTGCTACTATGGGCGGGGTCGCTTCCTACAATGAGCAGTTCTTC
CSATMGGVASYNEQFF
>.|TRBV5-6|17|TRBD2|TRBJ2-7
TGTGCCAGCAGCTTAGGACTAGCGGGATCTCTACTCTACGAGCAGTACTTC
CASSLGLAGSLLYEQYF
>.|TRBV14|14|.|TRBJ2-7
TGTGCCAGCAGCTATAGCTGGCGTCGGGACGAGCAGTACTTC
CASSYSWRRDEQYF
>.|TRBV11-2|14|.|TRBJ2-3
TGTGCCAGCAGCTTCGGTCTAGCCCCAGATACGCAGTATTTT
CASSFGLAPDTQYF
>few|TRBV7-9|13|.|TRBJ1-5
TGTGCCAGCAGCTTAATGAGTAATCAGCCCCAGCATTTT
CASSLMSNQPQHF
>few|TRBV20-1|15|.|TRBJ2-3
TGCAGTGCTAGCGCCGGGACGCCCAGCACAGATACGCAGTATTTT
CSASAGTPSTDTQYF
>.|TRBV12-3/TRBV12-4|13|TRBD2|TRBJ2-1
TGTGCCAGCTATTCTAGCGGGAGTGGTGAGCAGTTCTTC
CASYSSGSGEQFF
>.|TRBV9|17|TRBD2|TRBJ2-1
TGTGCCAGCAGCGTAGAAGGAGGACTAGCGAAGAACAATGAGCAGTTCTTC
CASSVEGGLAKNNEQFF
>.|TRBV27|18|TRBD1|TRBJ1-6
TGTGCCAGCAGTTTCATGGAGACAGGGAGCTCCTATAATTCACCCCTCCACTTT
CASSFMETGSSYNSPLHF
>.|TRBV11-2|17|TRBD2|TRBJ2-3
TGTGCCAGCGGCCGAGGGACTAGCGGGGGGATCCCGGGTACGCAGTATTTT
CASGRGTSGGIPGTQYF
>.|TRBV5-1|13|.|TRBJ2-3
TGCGCCAGCAGCTATCAGCGGACAGAAGCCAAGTATTTT
CASSYQRTEAKYF
>.|TRBV4-2|18|TRBD2|TRBJ2-3
TGTGCCAGCAGCCAAGATTATGGGACTAGCGGAACCACAGATACGCAGTATTTT
CASSQDYGTSGTTDTQYF
>.|TRBV9|14|.|TRBJ2-2
TGTGCCAGCAGCGTAGTAGCTGGTGCCGGGGAGCTGTTTTTT
CASSVVAGAGELFF
>once|TRBV15|16|.|TRBJ2-3
TGTGCCACCAGCAGAGATGGTGGGGTTTCCACAGATACGCAGTATTTT
CATSRDGGVSTDTQYF
>.|TRBV9|15|.|TRBJ2-2
TGTGCCAGCAGCGTAGAGGGCCGGAGCACCGGGGAGCTGTTTTTT
CASSVEGRSTGELFF
>few|TRBV28|16|.|TRBJ2-7
TGTGCCAGCAGTTCGTTCAAAGACAGGTTTACCTACGAGCAGTACTTC
CASSSFKDRFTYEQYF
>few|TRBV6-4|22|TRBD2|TRBJ2-6
TGTGCCAGCAGTGACTGGACTAGCGGGAGCATCTTTCCACTCTCTGGGGCCAACGTCCTGACTTTC
CASSDWTSGSIFPLSGANVLTF